This T cell receptor beta chain was recovered during a study of blood T cell repertoires in COVID-19. Source study methods: It was from reference gene primer amplification that nucleated cell counts were estimated. Assay used: immunoSEQ multiplex PCR; TCRdb lists only in-frame clones, some missing. V, J and clone size reflect that table, while D and trimming were determined from the DNA. The data show fewer than 350,000 clones, about 91% seen once. Those enrolled, adults aged roughly 18 to 90 years, came from about two dozen US areas. This clone was observed a handful of times. Trimming cost V 5 bases and J 2 bases; bases outside gene matches: 17. The CDR3 runs to 20 residues. Germline-derived CDR1 and CDR2 are SGHRS and YFSETQ.

The chain joins TRBV5-1 to TRBJ2-3, with 13 bases lining up with TRBD2. Sequencing was done on a sample of PBMCs or T cells enriched from blood (not recorded which). This TCR derives from a woman aged 40 to 50 who had recovered from COVID-19. Here the CDR3 reads CASRKAGTGGLAGPTDTQYF. The CDR3 coding sequence is TGCGCCAGCAGGAAGGCCGGGACAGGGGGACTAGCGGGGCCCACAGATACGCAGTATTTT.